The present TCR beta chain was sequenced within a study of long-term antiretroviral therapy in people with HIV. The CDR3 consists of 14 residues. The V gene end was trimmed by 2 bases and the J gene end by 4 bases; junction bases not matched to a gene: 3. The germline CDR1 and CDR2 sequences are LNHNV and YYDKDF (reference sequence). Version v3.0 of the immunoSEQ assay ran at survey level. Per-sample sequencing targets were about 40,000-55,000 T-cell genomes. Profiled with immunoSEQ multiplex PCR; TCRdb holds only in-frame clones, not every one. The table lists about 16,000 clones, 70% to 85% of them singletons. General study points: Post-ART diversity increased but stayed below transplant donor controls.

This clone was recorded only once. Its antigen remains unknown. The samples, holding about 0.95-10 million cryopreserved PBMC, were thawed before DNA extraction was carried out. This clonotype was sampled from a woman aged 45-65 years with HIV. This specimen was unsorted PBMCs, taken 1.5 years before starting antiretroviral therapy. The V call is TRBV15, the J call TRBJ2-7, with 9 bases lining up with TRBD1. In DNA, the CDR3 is TGTGCCACCAGCAGAAACAGGGGGCCTTACGAGCAGTACTTC. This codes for CATSRNRGPYEQYF.